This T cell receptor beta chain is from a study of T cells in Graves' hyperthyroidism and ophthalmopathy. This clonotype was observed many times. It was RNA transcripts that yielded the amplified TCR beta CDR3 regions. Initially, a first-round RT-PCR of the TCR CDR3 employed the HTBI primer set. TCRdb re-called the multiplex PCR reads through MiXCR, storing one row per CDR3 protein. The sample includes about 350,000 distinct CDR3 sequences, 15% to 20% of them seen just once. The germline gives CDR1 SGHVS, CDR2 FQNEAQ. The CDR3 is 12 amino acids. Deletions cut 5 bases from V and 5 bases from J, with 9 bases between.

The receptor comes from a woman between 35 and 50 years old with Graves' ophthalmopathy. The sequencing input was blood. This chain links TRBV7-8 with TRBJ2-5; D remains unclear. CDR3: CASSVTRETQYF. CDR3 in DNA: TGTGCCAGCAGCGTGACGAGGGAGACCCAGTACTTC.